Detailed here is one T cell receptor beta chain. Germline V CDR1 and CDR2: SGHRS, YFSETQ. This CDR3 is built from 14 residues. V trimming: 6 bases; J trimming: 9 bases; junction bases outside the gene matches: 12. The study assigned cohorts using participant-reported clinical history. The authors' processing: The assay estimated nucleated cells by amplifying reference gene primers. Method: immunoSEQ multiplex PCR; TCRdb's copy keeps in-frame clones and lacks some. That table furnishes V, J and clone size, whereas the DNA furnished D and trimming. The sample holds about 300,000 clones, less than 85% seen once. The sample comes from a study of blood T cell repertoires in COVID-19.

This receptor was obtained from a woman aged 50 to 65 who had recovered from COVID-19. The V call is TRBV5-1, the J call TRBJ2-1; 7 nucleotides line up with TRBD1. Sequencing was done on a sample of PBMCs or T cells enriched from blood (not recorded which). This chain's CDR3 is CASNQGVGGTEQFF. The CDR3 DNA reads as TGCGCCAGCAACCAGGGGGTAGGTGGTACTGAGCAGTTCTTC.